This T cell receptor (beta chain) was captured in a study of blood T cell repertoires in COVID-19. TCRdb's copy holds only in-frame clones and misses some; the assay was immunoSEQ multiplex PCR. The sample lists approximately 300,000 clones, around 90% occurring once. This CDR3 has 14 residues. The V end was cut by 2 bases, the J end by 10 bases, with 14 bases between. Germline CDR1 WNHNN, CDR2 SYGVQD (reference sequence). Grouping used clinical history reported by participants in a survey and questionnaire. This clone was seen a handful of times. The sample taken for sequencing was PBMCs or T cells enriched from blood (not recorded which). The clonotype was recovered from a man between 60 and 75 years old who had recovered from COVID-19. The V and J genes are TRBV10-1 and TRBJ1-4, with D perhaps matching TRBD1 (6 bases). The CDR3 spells CASSEGTKDGKLFF. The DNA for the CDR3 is TGCGCCAGCAGTGAGGGGACAAAGGACGGAAAACTGTTTTTT.